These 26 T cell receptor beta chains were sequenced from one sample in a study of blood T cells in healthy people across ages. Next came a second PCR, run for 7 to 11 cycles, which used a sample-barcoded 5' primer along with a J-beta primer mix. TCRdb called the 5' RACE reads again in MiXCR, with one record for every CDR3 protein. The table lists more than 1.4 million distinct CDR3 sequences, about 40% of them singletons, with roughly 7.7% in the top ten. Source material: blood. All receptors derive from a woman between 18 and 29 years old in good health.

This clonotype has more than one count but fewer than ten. Written as DNA, the CDR3 is TGTGCCTCAACCCTAGCGGGAGGGTGGACCGGGGAGCTGTTTTTT. Translating it yields CASTLAGGWTGELFF. The chain carries TRBV6-5 and TRBJ2-2, with 12 bases that match TRBD2. V lost 11 bases, J lost 5 bases, and 9 bases stayed unmatched. The CDR3 totals 15 residues. CDR1 and CDR2 (germline): MNHEY, SVGAGI.

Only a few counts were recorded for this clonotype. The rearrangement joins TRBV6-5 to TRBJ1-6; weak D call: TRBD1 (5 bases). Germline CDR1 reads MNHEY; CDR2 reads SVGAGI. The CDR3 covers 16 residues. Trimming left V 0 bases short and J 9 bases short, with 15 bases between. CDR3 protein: CASSYSGLELGSPLHF. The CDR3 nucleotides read TGTGCCAGCAGTTACTCGGGACTAGAACTTGGTTCACCCCTCCACTTT.

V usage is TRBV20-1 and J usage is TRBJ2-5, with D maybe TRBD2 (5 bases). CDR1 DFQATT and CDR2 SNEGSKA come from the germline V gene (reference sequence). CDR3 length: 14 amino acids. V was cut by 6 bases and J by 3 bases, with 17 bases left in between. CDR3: CSAPPAAKEETQYF. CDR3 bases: TGCAGTGCCCCCCCAGCGGCTAAGGAAGAGACCCAGTACTTC.

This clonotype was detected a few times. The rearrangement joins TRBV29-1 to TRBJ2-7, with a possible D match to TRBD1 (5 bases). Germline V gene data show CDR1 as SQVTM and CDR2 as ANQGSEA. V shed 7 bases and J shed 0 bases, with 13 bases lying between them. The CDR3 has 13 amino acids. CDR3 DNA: TGCAGCGCAGTAAGGGGTCCCTCCTACGAGCAGTACTTC. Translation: CSAVRGPSYEQYF.

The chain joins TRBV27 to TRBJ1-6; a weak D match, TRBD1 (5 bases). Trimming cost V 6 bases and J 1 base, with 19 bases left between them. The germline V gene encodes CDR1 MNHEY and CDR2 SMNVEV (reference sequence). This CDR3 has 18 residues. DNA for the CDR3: TGTGCCAGCAGGACCGGCCGGGGCCCCGAATCCTATAATTCACCCCTCCACTTT. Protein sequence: CASRTGRGPESYNSPLHF.

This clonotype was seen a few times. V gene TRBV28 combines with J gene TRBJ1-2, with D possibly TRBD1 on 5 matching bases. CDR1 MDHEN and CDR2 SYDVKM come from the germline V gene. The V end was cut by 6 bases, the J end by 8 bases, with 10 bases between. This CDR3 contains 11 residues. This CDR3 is CASRSKGGYTF. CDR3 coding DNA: TGTGCCAGCAGGTCAAAGGGGGGCTACACCTTC.

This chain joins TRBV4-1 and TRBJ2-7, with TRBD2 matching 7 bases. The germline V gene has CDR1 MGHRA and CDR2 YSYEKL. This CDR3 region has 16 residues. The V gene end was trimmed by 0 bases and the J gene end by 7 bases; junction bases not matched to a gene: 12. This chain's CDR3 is CASSQELALSYNEQYF. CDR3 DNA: TGCGCCAGCAGCCAAGAACTAGCGCTCTCCTACAATGAGCAGTACTTC.

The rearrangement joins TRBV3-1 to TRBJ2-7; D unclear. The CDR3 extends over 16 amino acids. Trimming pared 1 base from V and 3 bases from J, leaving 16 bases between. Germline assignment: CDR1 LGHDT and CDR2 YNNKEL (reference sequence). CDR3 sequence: CASSQGTPVPNYEQYF. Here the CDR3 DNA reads TGTGCCAGCAGCCAAGGAACCCCAGTGCCTAACTACGAGCAGTACTTC.

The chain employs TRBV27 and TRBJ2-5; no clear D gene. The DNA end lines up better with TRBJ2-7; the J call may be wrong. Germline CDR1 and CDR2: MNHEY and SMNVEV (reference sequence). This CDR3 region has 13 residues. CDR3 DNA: TGTGCCAGCAGTTTAACAGCGATCTACGAGCAGTACTTC. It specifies CASSLTAIYEQYF.

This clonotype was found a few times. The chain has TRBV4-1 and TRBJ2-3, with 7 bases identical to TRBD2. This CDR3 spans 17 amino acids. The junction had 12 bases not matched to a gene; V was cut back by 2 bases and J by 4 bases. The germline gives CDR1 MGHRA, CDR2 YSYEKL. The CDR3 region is CASSQSTSEPPPDTQYF. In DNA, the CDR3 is TGCGCCAGCAGCCAAAGTACTAGCGAACCCCCCCCAGATACGCAGTATTTT.

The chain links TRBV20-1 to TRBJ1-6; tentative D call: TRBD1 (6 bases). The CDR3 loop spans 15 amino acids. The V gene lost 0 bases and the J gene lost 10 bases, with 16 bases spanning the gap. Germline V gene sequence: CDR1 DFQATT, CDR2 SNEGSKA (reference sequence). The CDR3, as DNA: TGCAGTGCTAGAGATCCGGGGGGCGAGAGCTCACCCCTCCACTTT. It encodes CSARDPGGESSPLHF.

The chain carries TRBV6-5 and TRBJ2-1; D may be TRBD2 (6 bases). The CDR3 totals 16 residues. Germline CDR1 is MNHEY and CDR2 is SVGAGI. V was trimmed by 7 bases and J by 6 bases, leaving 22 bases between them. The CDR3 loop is CASTTKTLASVNEQFF. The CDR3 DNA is TGTGCCAGCACCACCAAAACCTTGGCTAGCGTCAATGAGCAGTTCTTC.

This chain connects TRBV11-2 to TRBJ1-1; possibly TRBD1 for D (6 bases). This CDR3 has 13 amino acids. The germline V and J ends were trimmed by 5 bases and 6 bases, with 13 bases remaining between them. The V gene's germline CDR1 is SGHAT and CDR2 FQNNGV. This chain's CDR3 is CASSPQGTAEAFF. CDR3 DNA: TGTGCCAGCAGCCCCCAGGGGACTGCTGAAGCTTTCTTT.

CDR3 residues: CAETGPLGEQYF. DNA of the CDR3: TGTGCCGAAACCGGCCCCCTGGGCGAGCAGTACTTC. The chain carries TRBV7-9 and TRBJ2-5; no reliable D call. TRBJ2-7 matches the DNA end more closely, so the J call is doubtful. Germline lookup yields CDR1 SEHNR and CDR2 FQNEAQ (reference sequence). The CDR3 loop spans 12 amino acids.

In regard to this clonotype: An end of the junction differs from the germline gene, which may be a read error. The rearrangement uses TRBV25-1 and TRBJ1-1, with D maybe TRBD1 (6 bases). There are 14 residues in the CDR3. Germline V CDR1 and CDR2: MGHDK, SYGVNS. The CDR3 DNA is TGTGCCGGCAGGGGCCCCGGGCCGAACACTGAAGCTTTCTTT. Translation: CAGRGPGPNTEAFF.

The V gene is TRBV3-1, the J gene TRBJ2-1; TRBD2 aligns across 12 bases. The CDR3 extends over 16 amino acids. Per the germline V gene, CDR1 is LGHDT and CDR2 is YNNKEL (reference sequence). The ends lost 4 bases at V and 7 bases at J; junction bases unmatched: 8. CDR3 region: CASSPLETSGRNEQFF. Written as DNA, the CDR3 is TGTGCCAGCAGCCCCCTTGAGACTAGCGGGAGAAATGAGCAGTTCTTC.

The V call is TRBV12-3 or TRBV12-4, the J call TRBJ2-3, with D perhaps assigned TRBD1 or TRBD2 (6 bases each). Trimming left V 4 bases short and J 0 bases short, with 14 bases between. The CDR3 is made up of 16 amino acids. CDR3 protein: CASSSGDTTSTDTQYF. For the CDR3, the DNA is TGTGCCAGCAGTTCGGGGGACACCACTAGCACAGATACGCAGTATTTT.

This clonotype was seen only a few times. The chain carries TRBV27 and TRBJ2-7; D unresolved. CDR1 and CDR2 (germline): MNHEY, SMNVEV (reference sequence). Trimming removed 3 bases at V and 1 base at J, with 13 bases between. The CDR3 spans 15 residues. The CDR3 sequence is CASSLSPEYSYEQYF. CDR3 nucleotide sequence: TGTGCCAGCAGTTTGTCGCCGGAGTATTCCTACGAGCAGTACTTC.

CDR3 sequence (DNA): TGCAGTGCTAGAGATTACGGGACAGGGGTTGGGGATGGCTACACCTTC. Translating gives CSARDYGTGVGDGYTF. The chain couples TRBV20-1 to TRBJ1-2, with TRBD1 identical over 10 bases. After removal of 0 bases from V and 6 bases from J, the junction contained 10 bases not matched to a gene. The CDR3 has 16 amino acids. Germline CDR1 and CDR2: DFQATT and SNEGSKA (reference sequence).

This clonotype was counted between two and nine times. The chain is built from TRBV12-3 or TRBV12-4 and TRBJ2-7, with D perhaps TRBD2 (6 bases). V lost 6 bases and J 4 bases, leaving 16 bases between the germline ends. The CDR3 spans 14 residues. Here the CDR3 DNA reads TGTGCCAGCAGGAAACGGGCCAGCGGGTACGAGCAGTACTTC. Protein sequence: CASRKRASGYEQYF.

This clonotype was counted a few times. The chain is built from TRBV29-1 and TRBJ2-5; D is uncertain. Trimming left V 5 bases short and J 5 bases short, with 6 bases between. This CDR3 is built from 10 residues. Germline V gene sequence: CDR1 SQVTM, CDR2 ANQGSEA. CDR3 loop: CSVPWETQYF. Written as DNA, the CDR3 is TGCAGCGTTCCGTGGGAGACCCAGTACTTC.

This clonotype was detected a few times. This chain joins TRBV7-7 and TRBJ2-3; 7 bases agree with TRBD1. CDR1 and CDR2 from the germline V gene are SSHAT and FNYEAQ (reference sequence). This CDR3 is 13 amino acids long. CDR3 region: CATRDRITDTQYF. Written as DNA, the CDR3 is TGTGCTACCCGGGACAGAATCACAGATACGCAGTATTTT.

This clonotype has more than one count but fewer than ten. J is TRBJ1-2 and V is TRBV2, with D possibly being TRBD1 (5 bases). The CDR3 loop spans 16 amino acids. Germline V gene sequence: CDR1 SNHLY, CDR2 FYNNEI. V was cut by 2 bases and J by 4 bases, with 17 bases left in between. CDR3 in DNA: TGTGCCAGCAGTGAATTATGGGGCAGGCGTCCCTATGGCTACACCTTC. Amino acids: CASSELWGRRPYGYTF.

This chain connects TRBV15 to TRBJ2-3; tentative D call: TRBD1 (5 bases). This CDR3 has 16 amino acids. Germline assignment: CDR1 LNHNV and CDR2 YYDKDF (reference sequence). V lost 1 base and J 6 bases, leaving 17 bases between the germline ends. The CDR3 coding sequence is TGTGCCACCAGCAGAGGACAGACCTCCTCGGGTGATACGCAGTATTTT. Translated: CATSRGQTSSGDTQYF.

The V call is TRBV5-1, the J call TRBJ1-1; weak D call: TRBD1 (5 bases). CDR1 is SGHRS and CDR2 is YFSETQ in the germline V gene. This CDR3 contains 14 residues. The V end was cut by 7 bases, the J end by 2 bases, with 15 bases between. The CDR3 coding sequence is TGCGCCAGCCAGGGTGCCAGCCTAAACACTGAAGCTTTCTTT. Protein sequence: CASQGASLNTEAFF.

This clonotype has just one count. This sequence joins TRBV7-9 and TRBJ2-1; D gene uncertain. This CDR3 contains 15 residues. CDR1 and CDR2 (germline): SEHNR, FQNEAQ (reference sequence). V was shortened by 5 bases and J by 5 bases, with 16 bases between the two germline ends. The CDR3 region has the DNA TGTGCCAGCAGCGCTCCGTCTGGGTCCCACAATGAGCAGTTCTTC. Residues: CASSAPSGSHNEQFF.